Below, 5 T cell receptor beta chains from the same sample are listed, as sequenced in a study of blood T cells in healthy people across ages. Together with a sample-barcoded 5' primer, a J-beta primer mix was included in a second PCR lasting about 6 to 11 cycles. TCRdb passed the 5' RACE reads through MiXCR, listing each CDR3 protein once. The table has 1.2 million to 1.5 million distinct CDR3 sequences, approximately 60% seen once; the top ten hold roughly 6.3%. Sequenced: blood. All receptors come from a man younger than 35 in good health.

This clonotype was observed a handful of times. The rearrangement uses TRBV12-3 or TRBV12-4 and TRBJ2-6; no definite D call. The V gene lost 5 bases and the J gene lost 2 bases, with 4 bases spanning the gap. The CDR3 has 13 amino acids. CDR3: CASSGPGANVLTF. CDR3 nucleotides: TGTGCCAGCAGTGGTCCTGGGGCCAACGTCCTGACTTTC.

The chain joins TRBV15 to TRBJ2-7, with D maybe TRBD2 (6 bases). Per the germline V gene, CDR1 is LNHNV and CDR2 is YYDKDF (reference sequence). With 3 bases removed from V and 4 bases from J, the gap between germline ends came to 16 bases. This CDR3 has 15 residues. This chain's CDR3 is CATSSSSFGGYEQYF. The DNA of the CDR3 is TGTGCCACCAGCAGCTCGAGTTTCGGGGGATACGAGCAGTACTTC.

CDR3 region: CSVAQGGNTIYF. CDR3 in DNA: TGCAGCGTTGCACAGGGTGGAAACACCATATATTTT. The gene calls are TRBV29-1 and TRBJ1-3; possible D gene TRBD1, 6 bases. Trimming left V 4 bases short and J 3 bases short, with 7 bases between. Germline loops: CDR1 SQVTM, CDR2 ANQGSEA. CDR3 length: 12 amino acids.

The gene calls are TRBV10-3 and TRBJ1-6, with D possibly being TRBD1 (6 bases). The CDR3 is 14 amino acids. The germline gives CDR1 ENHRY, CDR2 SYGVKD. Trimming took off 5 bases at V and 10 bases at J, with 15 bases between the two ends. The CDR3 region is CAISKDQGQSPLHF. CDR3 coding DNA: TGTGCCATCAGTAAGGATCAGGGGCAGTCACCCCTCCACTTT.

The rearrangement uses TRBV9 and TRBJ2-5, with 8 positions matching TRBD1. The CDR3 covers 18 residues. V was clipped by 0 bases and J by 7 bases; unmatched bases: 17. CDR1 and CDR2 from the germline V gene are SGDLS and YYNGEE. The CDR3 nucleotides are TGTGCCAGCAGCGTAGCTGGGGGCGGTATAGGGACAGGCGGGACCCAGTACTTC. Translated, it gives CASSVAGGGIGTGGTQYF.